This T cell receptor beta chain was sequenced in a study of CD8+CD57+ T cells in acquired aplastic anemia. On the study more broadly: When averaged, DNA from sorted CD4+ and CD8+ cells came to around 3.4 ug. Study-level points and caveats: Simpson's diversity of CD8+ cells was not significantly different in patients compared with controls. Overlap between patients and controls comprised twenty-nine CD8+ CDR3 sequences.

CDR3 and TCR beta VDJ profiling relied on a genomic DNA template. From the reads, TCRdb called clonotypes with MiXCR, one entry per CDR3 protein. Altogether hundreds of thousands of distinct CDR3 sequences are present, 55% to 75% being singletons, with the ten largest covering 4%. About this clonotype itself: Its specificity is not known.

Germline assignment: CDR1 SQVTM and CDR2 ANQGSEA. The V end was cut by 7 bases, the J end by 10 bases, with 20 bases between. The CDR3 runs to 13 residues. J is TRBJ1-5 and V is TRBV29-1; no firm D call. This receptor was identified in a human donor in good health, serving as a control. Specimen: sorted CD4+, CD8+, or CD8+CD57+ T cells (not recorded which) from PBMCs. Written as DNA, the CDR3 is TGCAGCGCTAGGGATGGGTCTTCGCCTCCCCAGCATTTT. It encodes CSARDGSSPPQHF.